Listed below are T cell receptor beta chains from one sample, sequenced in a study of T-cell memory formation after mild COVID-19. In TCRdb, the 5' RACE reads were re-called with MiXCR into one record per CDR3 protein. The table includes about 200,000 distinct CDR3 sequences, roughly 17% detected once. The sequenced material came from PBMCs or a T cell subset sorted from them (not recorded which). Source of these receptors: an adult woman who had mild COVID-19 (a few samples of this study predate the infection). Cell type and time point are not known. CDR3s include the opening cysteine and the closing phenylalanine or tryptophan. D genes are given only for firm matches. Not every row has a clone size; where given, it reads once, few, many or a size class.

DNA: TGTGCCAGCAGTTTATCGCGGACTAGCGGAACCCGAGAGACCCAGTACTTC
CDR3: CASSLSRTSGTRETQYF
D: TRBD2
size: few
V: TRBV27
J: TRBJ2-5
length: 17

DNA: TGTGCCAGCAGCTTAGAGGTAGGGGAGCAGTACTTC
CDR3: CASSLEVGEQYF
D: NA
size: NA
V: TRBV7-9
J: TRBJ2-7
length: 12

DNA: TGTGCCAGCAGCGCGGGGACAGGGAGGCCTGAAGCTTTCTTT
CDR3: CASSAGTGRPEAFF
D: TRBD1
size: NA
V: TRBV7-2
J: TRBJ1-1
length: 14

DNA: TGTGCCAGCTCACAGTACCAACTGGACCGTTTTAATGAAAAACTGTTTTTT
CDR3: CASSQYQLDRFNEKLFF
D: NA
size: few
V: TRBV18
J: TRBJ1-4
length: 17

DNA: TGCAGTGCTCGGGGACAGGGGGCCTACGAGCAGTACTTC
CDR3: CSARGQGAYEQYF
D: TRBD1
size: NA
V: TRBV20-1
J: TRBJ2-7
length: 13

DNA: TGCGCCAGCACCCTTACCCGGGACAGGGAGGCCGAGCAGTACTTC
CDR3: CASTLTRDREAEQYF
D: TRBD1
size: NA
V: TRBV5-1
J: TRBJ2-7
length: 15

DNA: TGCGCCAGCAGCCATCAACCGGGACCCCCTGGGAATGAGCAGTTCTTC
CDR3: CASSHQPGPPGNEQFF
D: NA
size: NA
V: TRBV4-3
J: TRBJ2-1
length: 16

DNA: TGTGCCACCAGTGATGGGCGAGTACAGGGTGGAAGCGAGCAGTACTTC
CDR3: CATSDGRVQGGSEQYF
D: NA
size: NA
V: TRBV24-1
J: TRBJ2-7
length: 16

DNA: TGTGCCAGCAGTTTGGAGCGGGGGGTTACAGATACGCAGTATTTT
CDR3: CASSLERGVTDTQYF
D: TRBD2
size: few
V: TRBV12-3/TRBV12-4
J: TRBJ2-3
length: 15

DNA: TGTGCCAGCAGTTACTCGAGTCTAGGGGAGACCCAGTACTTC
CDR3: CASSYSSLGETQYF
D: NA
size: once
V: TRBV6-6
J: TRBJ2-5
length: 14

DNA: TGTGCCAGCAGTACCTTGGGGGGATCTAATGAAAAACTGTTTTTT
CDR3: CASSTLGGSNEKLFF
D: NA
size: few
V: TRBV6-5
J: TRBJ1-4
length: 15

DNA: TGTGCCACCAGTGTAAGGGGACTAGGTGAGCAGTTCTTC
CDR3: CATSVRGLGEQFF
D: TRBD2
size: few
V: TRBV24-1
J: TRBJ2-1
length: 13

DNA: TGTGCCAGCAGCCCAACCCTGACAGGGGGCCGGGAGCAGTTCTTC
CDR3: CASSPTLTGGREQFF
D: TRBD1
size: NA
V: TRBV7-9
J: TRBJ2-1
length: 15

DNA: TGTGCCAGCAGCTTACAGGGGCCGGGACTCAATGAGCAGTTCTTC
CDR3: CASSLQGPGLNEQFF
D: NA
size: NA
V: TRBV5-4
J: TRBJ2-1
length: 15

DNA: TGTGCCAGCTCACGCCCAGCGGGAGACACCGGGGAGCTGTTTTTT
CDR3: CASSRPAGDTGELFF
D: TRBD2
size: NA
V: TRBV18
J: TRBJ2-2
length: 15

DNA: TGTGCCAGCAGCCAGTACACAGAGACCCAGTACTTC
CDR3: CASSQYTETQYF
D: NA
size: NA
V: TRBV7-2
J: TRBJ2-5
length: 12

DNA: TGTGCCACCCCGGATATGAACACTGAAGCTTTCTTT
CDR3: CATPDMNTEAFF
D: NA
size: few
V: TRBV12-3/TRBV12-4
J: TRBJ1-1
length: 12

DNA: TGTGCCACCAGTGCCCGGGACAGGTGGGCCTACAATGAGCAGTTCTTC
CDR3: CATSARDRWAYNEQFF
D: TRBD1
size: many
V: TRBV24-1
J: TRBJ2-1
length: 16

DNA: TGTGCCAGCAGTTACTCGTCCCGGGCCCCCGGCTCGGGCTACACCTTC
CDR3: CASSYSSRAPGSGYTF
D: NA
size: NA
V: TRBV6-5
J: TRBJ1-2
length: 16

DNA: TGCGCCAGCAGCCGCAGTCCGGGACAGGGAACCTACGAGCAGTACTTC
CDR3: CASSRSPGQGTYEQYF
D: TRBD1
size: few
V: TRBV4-3
J: TRBJ2-7
length: 16

DNA: TGTGCCAGCAGTTTGGAGGACAGAAAACTGTTTTTT
CDR3: CASSLEDRKLFF
D: NA
size: NA
V: TRBV12-3/TRBV12-4
J: TRBJ1-4
length: 12

DNA: TGTGCCAGCAGTTATCGCGCCTCGAATGAGCAGTTCTTC
CDR3: CASSYRASNEQFF
D: NA
size: NA
V: TRBV12-3/TRBV12-4
J: TRBJ2-1
length: 13

DNA: TGTGCCAGCAGCCAGGGGACTAACTATGGCTACACCTTC
CDR3: CASSQGTNYGYTF
D: NA
size: few
V: TRBV3-1
J: TRBJ1-2
length: 13

DNA: TGTGCCAGCAGCCGAGACTATTTAAGCACAGATACGCAGTATTTT
CDR3: CASSRDYLSTDTQYF
D: NA
size: many
V: TRBV7-2
J: TRBJ2-3
length: 15

DNA: TGCAGTGCTAGCCCCGGGACTAGCGGCACAGATACGCAGTATTTT
CDR3: CSASPGTSGTDTQYF
D: TRBD2
size: many
V: TRBV20-1
J: TRBJ2-3
length: 15

DNA: TGTGCCAGCAGCTTGGGGCCAGCTAACTATGGCTACACCTTC
CDR3: CASSLGPANYGYTF
D: NA
size: NA
V: TRBV7-9
J: TRBJ1-2
length: 14

DNA: TGTGCCAGCAGCTTAGGGACAGGGGGAAGTGAGCAGTTCTTC
CDR3: CASSLGTGGSEQFF
D: TRBD1
size: few
V: TRBV7-3
J: TRBJ2-1
length: 14

DNA: TGTGCCAGCAGCGTACTCGACAGTCAAGAGACCCAGTACTTC
CDR3: CASSVLDSQETQYF
D: NA
size: NA
V: TRBV2
J: TRBJ2-5
length: 14

DNA: TGTGCCAGCAGCGGAATTAGCGTAAAGGGTTATGAGCAGTTCTTC
CDR3: CASSGISVKGYEQFF
D: NA
size: few
V: TRBV9
J: TRBJ2-1
length: 15

DNA: TGTGCCAGCAGCACCAGGAACCACGGGGACTCACCCCTCCACTTT
CDR3: CASSTRNHGDSPLHF
D: NA
size: few
V: TRBV7-2
J: TRBJ1-6
length: 15

DNA: TGTGCCAGCAGCAAGGGGTTTTACCACGAGCAGTACTTC
CDR3: CASSKGFYHEQYF
D: NA
size: NA
V: TRBV21-1
J: TRBJ2-7
length: 13

DNA: TGTGCCAGCAGTTGGGAATTCCAGGGTCAGCCCCAGCATTTT
CDR3: CASSWEFQGQPQHF
D: NA
size: few
V: TRBV2
J: TRBJ1-5
length: 14

DNA: TGTGCCAGCAGTGACCCGGGACCACTAAACATTCAGTACTTC
CDR3: CASSDPGPLNIQYF
D: NA
size: few
V: TRBV25-1
J: TRBJ2-4
length: 14

DNA: TGTGCCAGCAGCCAAGATGGGCCTAGTGTTCGGGATGAGCAGTTCTTC
CDR3: CASSQDGPSVRDEQFF
D: NA
size: NA
V: TRBV4-2
J: TRBJ2-1
length: 16

DNA: TGTGCCAGCAGCTCCCCCACCTACGAGCAGTACTTC
CDR3: CASSSPTYEQYF
D: NA
size: few
V: TRBV11-2
J: TRBJ2-7
length: 12

DNA: TGCGCCAGCAGCCAAGACCACCGATGGGAGGGCACTGAAGCTTTCTTT
CDR3: CASSQDHRWEGTEAFF
D: NA
size: NA
V: TRBV4-3
J: TRBJ1-1
length: 16

DNA: TGTGCCAGCAGCACAGGACTAGCTGAGCAGTTCTTC
CDR3: CASSTGLAEQFF
D: TRBD2
size: NA
V: TRBV5-6
J: TRBJ2-1
length: 12

DNA: TGTGCCAGCAGCCAGGGCGCGGAGGGGAGCACAGATACGCAGTATTTT
CDR3: CASSQGAEGSTDTQYF
D: NA
size: few
V: TRBV7-9
J: TRBJ2-3
length: 16

DNA: TGTGCCAGCAGCCAAGGGGGCGATAGCAATCAGCCCCAGCATTTT
CDR3: CASSQGGDSNQPQHF
D: TRBD1
size: NA
V: TRBV7-6
J: TRBJ1-5
length: 15

DNA: TGTGCCTGGAGTGTAAAGGGCCCAGATACGCAGTATTTT
CDR3: CAWSVKGPDTQYF
D: NA
size: few
V: TRBV30
J: TRBJ2-3
length: 13

DNA: TGTGCCAGCAGCTTAGCGGGGGTGTCCTACGAGCAGTACTTC
CDR3: CASSLAGVSYEQYF
D: NA
size: many
V: TRBV7-2
J: TRBJ2-7
length: 14

DNA: TGTGCCAGCAGCCCTGGACACGGCTACACCTTC
CDR3: CASSPGHGYTF
D: NA
size: NA
V: TRBV7-3
J: TRBJ1-2
length: 11

DNA: TGTGCCAGCAGCTTATCCGGCTTGGACGAGCAGTACTTC
CDR3: CASSLSGLDEQYF
D: NA
size: NA
V: TRBV5-6
J: TRBJ2-7
length: 13

DNA: TGTGCCAGCAGTCCGGGACACGGGCTCATTGGCTACACCTTC
CDR3: CASSPGHGLIGYTF
D: NA
size: few
V: TRBV12-3/TRBV12-4
J: TRBJ1-2
length: 14

DNA: TGTGCCAGCAGCTTAGATACAGATACGCAGTATTTT
CDR3: CASSLDTDTQYF
D: NA
size: many
V: TRBV7-9
J: TRBJ2-3
length: 12

DNA: TGCAGTGCTAGTCGGGGGGCTGACGGCTACACCTTC
CDR3: CSASRGADGYTF
D: NA
size: few
V: TRBV20-1
J: TRBJ1-2
length: 12

DNA: TGTGCCTGGAGTATAAGGGGAAGGGCAGCTTTCTTT
CDR3: CAWSIRGRAAFF
D: NA
size: NA
V: TRBV30
J: TRBJ1-1
length: 12

DNA: TGCAGTGCTAGAGAAAGGACCCGGGGTGGCTACACCTTC
CDR3: CSARERTRGGYTF
D: NA
size: NA
V: TRBV20-1
J: TRBJ1-2
length: 13

DNA: TGCGCCAGCAGCTTGGGGGCAGATTTAGTCGTAAACACTGAAGCTTTCTTT
CDR3: CASSLGADLVVNTEAFF
D: NA
size: NA
V: TRBV5-1
J: TRBJ1-1
length: 17

DNA: TGTGCCAGCAGCTTGTTGGGTCTAGCGACGACAGATACGCAGTATTTT
CDR3: CASSLLGLATTDTQYF
D: NA
size: few
V: TRBV5-4
J: TRBJ2-3
length: 16

DNA: TGCAGCGCCGCCCGAACCGACAGCCGGGGGCGAAACATTCAGTACTTC
CDR3: CSAARTDSRGRNIQYF
D: NA
size: NA
V: TRBV29-1
J: TRBJ2-4
length: 16

DNA: TGCGCCAGCAGCCTCCAGGGACAGGGGTTCGAGCAGTACTTC
CDR3: CASSLQGQGFEQYF
D: TRBD1
size: few
V: TRBV5-1
J: TRBJ2-7
length: 14

DNA: TGTGCCAGCAGTAGGGGGGGCAGTTCACCCCTCCACTTT
CDR3: CASSRGGSSPLHF
D: NA
size: few
V: TRBV12-3/TRBV12-4
J: TRBJ1-6
length: 13

DNA: TGCGCCAGCAGCCCCCAGGGTTCTGAAGCTTTCTTT
CDR3: CASSPQGSEAFF
D: NA
size: NA
V: TRBV5-1
J: TRBJ1-1
length: 12